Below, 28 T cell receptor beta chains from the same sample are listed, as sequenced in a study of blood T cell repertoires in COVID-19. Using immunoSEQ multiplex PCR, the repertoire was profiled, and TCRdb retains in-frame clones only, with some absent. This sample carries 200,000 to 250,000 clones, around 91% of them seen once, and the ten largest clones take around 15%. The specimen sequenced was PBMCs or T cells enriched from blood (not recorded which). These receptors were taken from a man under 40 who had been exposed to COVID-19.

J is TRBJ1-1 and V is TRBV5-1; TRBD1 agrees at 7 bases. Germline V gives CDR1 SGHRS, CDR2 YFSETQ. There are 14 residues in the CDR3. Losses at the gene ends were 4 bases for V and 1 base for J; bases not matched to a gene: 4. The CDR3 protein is CASSVTGANTEAFF. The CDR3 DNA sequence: TGCGCCAGCAGCGTTACAGGGGCGAACACTGAAGCTTTCTTT.

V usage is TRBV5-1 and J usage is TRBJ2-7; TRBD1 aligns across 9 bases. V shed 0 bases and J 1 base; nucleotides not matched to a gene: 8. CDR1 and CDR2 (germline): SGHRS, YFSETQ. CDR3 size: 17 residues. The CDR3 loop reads CASSLAVGTGISYEQYF. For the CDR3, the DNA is TGCGCCAGCAGCTTGGCGGTTGGGACAGGGATATCCTACGAGCAGTACTTC.

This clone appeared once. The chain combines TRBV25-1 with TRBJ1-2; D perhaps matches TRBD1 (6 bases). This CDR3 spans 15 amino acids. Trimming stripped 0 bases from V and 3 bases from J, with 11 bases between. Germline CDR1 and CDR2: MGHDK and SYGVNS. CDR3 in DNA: TGTGCCAGCAGTGAATATCAGGGGACCTACTATGGCTACACCTTC. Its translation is CASSEYQGTYYGYTF.

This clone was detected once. CDR3 nucleotides: TGTGCCAGCAGTCGAAACAAAAATCAGCCCCAGCATTTT. Translation: CASSRNKNQPQHF. This sequence joins TRBV3-1 (or the pseudogene TRBV3-2) and TRBJ1-5; no reliable D call. The germline CDR1 and CDR2 sequences are LGHDT and YNNKEL (reference sequence). Trimming took 6 bases from V and 4 from J, leaving 10 bases between them. The CDR3 contains 13 residues.

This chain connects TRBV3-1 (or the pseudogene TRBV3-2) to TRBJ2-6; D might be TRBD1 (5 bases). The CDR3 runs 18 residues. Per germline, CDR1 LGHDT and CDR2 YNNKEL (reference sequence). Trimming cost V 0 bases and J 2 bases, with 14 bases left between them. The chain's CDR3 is CASSQENAGLAGANVLTF. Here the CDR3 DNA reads TGTGCCAGCAGCCAAGAAAATGCAGGGTTGGCTGGGGCCAACGTCCTGACTTTC.

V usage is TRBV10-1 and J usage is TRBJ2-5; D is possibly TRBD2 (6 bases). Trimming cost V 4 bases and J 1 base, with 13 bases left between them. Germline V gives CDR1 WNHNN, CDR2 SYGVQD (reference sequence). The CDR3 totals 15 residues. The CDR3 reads CASSAVAGPQETQYF. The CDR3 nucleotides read TGCGCCAGCAGTGCCGTCGCGGGGCCCCAAGAGACCCAGTACTTC.

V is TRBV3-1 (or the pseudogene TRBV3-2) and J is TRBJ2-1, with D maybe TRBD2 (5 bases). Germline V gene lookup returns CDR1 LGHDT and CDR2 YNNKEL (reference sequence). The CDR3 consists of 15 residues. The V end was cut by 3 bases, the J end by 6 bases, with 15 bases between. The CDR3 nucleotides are TGTGCCAGCAGCCATCCGGTAGCGCCCCTCAATGAGCAGTTCTTC. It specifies CASSHPVAPLNEQFF.

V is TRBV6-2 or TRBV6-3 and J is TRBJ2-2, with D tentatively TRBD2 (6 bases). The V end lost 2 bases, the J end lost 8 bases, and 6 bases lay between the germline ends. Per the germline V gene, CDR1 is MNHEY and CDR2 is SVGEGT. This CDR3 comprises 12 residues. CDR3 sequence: CASSYREGELFF. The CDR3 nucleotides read TGTGCCAGCAGTTACCGGGAGGGGGAGCTGTTTTTT.

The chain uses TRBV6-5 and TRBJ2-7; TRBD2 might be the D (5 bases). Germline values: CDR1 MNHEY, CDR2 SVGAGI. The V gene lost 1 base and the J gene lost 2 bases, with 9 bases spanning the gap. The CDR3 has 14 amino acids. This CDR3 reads CASSYYVGAYEQYF. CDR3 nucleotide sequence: TGTGCCAGCAGTTACTATGTGGGAGCCTACGAGCAGTACTTC.

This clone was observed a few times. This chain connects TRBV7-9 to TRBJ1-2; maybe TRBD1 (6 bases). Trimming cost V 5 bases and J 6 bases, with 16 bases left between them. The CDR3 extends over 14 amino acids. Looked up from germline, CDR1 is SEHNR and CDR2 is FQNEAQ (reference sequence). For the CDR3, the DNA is TGTGCCAGCAGCGTCTTACAGGGATTTCATGGCTACACCTTC. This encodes CASSVLQGFHGYTF.

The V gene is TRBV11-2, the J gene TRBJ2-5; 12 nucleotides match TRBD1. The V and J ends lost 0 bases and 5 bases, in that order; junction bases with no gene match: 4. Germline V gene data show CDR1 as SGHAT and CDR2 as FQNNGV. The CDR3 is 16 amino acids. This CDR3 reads CASSLDVGQGAETQYF. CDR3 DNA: TGTGCCAGCAGCTTAGACGTGGGACAGGGGGCGGAGACCCAGTACTTC.

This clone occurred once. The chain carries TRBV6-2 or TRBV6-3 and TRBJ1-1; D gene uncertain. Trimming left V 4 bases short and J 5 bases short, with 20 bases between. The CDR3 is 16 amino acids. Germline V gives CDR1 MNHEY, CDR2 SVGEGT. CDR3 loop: CASSWPVEAVATEAFF. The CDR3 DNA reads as TGTGCCAGCAGTTGGCCGGTGGAAGCGGTGGCTACTGAAGCTTTCTTT.

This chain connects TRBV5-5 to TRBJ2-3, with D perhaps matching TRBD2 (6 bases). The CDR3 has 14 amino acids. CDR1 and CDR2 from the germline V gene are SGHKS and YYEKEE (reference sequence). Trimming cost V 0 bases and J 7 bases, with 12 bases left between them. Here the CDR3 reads CASSLGSGANTQYF. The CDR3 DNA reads TGTGCCAGCAGCTTGGGTTCGGGAGCGAATACGCAGTATTTT.

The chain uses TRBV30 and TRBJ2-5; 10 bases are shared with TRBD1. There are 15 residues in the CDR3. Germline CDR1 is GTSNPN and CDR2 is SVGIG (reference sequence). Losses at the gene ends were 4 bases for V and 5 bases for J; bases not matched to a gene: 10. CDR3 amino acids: CAWTAEGQGWETQYF. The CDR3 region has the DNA TGTGCCTGGACGGCGGAGGGACAGGGGTGGGAGACCCAGTACTTC.

This chain's CDR3 is CASSRQGFSTEAFF. The CDR3 nucleotides read TGTGCCAGCAGCCGTCAGGGGTTTTCCACTGAAGCTTTCTTT. The chain employs TRBV7-9 and TRBJ1-1; D is perhaps TRBD1 (6 bases). The CDR3 consists of 14 residues. Germline V lookup: CDR1 SEHNR, CDR2 FQNEAQ (reference sequence). Between the trimmed V and J ends, which lost 5 bases and 4 bases, there was a span of 14 bases.

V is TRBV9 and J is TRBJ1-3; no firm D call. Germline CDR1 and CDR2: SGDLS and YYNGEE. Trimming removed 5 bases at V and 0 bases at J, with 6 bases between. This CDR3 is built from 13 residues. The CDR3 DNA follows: TGTGCCAGCAGGAGTAACTCTGGAAACACCATATATTTT. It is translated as CASRSNSGNTIYF.

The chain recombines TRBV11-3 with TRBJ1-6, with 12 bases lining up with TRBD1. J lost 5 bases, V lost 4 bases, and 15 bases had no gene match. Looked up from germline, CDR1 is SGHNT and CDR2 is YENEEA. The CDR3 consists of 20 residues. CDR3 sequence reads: CASSSPPRDRGRVDNSPLHF. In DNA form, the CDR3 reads TGTGCCAGCAGCTCGCCGCCCCGGGACAGGGGGCGAGTGGATAATTCACCCCTCCACTTT.

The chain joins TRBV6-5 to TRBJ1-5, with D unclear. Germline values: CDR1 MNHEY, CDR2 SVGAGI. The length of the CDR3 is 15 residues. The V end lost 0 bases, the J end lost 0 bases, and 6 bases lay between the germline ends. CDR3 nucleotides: TGTGCCAGCAGTTACTCCCTTCCTAGCAATCAGCCCCAGCATTTT. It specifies CASSYSLPSNQPQHF.

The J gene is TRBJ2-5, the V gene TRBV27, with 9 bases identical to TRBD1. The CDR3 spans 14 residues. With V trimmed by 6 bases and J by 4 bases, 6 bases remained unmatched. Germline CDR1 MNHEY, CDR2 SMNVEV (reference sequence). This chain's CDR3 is CASSQTGGPETQYF. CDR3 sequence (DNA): TGTGCCAGCAGCCAAACAGGGGGCCCAGAGACCCAGTACTTC.

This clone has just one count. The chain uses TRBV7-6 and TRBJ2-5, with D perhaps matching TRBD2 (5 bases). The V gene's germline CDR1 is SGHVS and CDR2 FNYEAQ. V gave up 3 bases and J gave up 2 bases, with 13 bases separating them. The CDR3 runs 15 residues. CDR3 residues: CASSFRGINQETQYF. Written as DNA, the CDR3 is TGTGCCAGCAGCTTTCGGGGTATCAATCAAGAGACCCAGTACTTC.

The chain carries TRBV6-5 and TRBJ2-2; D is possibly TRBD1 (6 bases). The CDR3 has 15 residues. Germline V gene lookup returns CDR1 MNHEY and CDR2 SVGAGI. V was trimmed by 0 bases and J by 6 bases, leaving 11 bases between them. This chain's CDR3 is CASSYSGRGSGELFF. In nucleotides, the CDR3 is TGTGCCAGCAGTTACTCAGGAAGGGGGTCCGGGGAGCTGTTTTTT.

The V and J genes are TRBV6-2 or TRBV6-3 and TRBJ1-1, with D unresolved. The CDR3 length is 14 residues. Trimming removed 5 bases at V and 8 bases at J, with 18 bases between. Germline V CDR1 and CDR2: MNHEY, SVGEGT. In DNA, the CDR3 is TGTGCCAGCAGTCCCACCAGACAAACAATCGAAGCTTTCTTT. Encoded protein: CASSPTRQTIEAFF.

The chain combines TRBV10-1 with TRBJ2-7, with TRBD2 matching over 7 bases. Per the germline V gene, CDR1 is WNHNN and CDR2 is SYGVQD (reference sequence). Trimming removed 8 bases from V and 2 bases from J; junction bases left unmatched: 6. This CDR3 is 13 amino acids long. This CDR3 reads CASGTGGTYEQYF. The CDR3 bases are TGCGCCAGCGGGACGGGAGGAACCTACGAGCAGTACTTC.

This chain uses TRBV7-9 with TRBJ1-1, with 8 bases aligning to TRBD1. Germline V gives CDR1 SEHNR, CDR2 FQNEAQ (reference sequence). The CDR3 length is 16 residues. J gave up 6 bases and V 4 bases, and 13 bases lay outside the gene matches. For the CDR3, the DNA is TGTGCCAGCAGCTCCCGGACAGGGCGTTTCAAAGCTGAAGCTTTCTTT. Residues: CASSSRTGRFKAEAFF.

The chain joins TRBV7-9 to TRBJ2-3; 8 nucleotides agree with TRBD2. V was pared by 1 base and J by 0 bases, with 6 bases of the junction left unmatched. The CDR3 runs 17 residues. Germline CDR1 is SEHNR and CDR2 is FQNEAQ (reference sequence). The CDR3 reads CASSLDTGGSSTDTQYF. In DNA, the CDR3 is TGTGCCAGCAGCTTAGATACGGGGGGGTCTAGCACAGATACGCAGTATTTT.

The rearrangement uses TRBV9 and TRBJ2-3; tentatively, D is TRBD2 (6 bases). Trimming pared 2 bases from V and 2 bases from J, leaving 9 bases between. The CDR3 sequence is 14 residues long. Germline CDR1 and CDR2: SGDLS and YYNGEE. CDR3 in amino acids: CASSVGGFTDTQYF. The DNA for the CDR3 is TGTGCCAGCAGCGTTGGGGGGTTCACAGATACGCAGTATTTT.

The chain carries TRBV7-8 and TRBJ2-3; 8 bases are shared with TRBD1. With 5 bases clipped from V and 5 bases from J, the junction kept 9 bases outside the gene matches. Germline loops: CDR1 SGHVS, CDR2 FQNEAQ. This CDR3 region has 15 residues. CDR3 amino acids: CASSPRRTGIDTQYF. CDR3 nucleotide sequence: TGTGCCAGCAGCCCCAGAAGGACAGGGATAGATACGCAGTATTTT.

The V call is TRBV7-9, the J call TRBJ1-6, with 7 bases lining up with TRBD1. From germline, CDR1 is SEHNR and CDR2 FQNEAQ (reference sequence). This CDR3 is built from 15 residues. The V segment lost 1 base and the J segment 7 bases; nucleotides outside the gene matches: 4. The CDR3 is CASSLEATGNSPLHF. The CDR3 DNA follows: TGTGCCAGCAGCTTAGAGGCGACAGGGAATTCACCCCTCCACTTT.